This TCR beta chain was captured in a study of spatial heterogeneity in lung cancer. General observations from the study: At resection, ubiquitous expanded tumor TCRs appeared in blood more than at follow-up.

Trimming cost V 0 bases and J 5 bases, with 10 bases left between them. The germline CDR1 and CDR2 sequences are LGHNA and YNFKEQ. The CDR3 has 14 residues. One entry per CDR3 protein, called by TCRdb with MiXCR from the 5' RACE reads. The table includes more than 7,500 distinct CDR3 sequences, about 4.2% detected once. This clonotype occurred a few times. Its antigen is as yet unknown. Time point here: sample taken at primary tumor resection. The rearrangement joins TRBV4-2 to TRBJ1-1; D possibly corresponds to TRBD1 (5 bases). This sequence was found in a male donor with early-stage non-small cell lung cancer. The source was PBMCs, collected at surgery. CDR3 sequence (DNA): TGTGCCAGCAGCCAAGAAAGGGGTTGGACTGAAGCTTTCTTT. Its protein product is CASSQERGWTEAFF.